A selection of T cell receptor beta chains follows, all from one sample in a study of T cells in Graves' hyperthyroidism and ophthalmopathy. TCRdb analysed the multiplex PCR reads with MiXCR anew, one entry per CDR3 protein. The repertoire holds approximately 320,000 distinct CDR3 sequences, with around 16% as singletons. The sequencing input was blood. The receptor set was obtained from a man aged 25-45 years with Graves' hyperthyroidism. Both conserved end residues are part of each CDR3. Fields, in order: clone size, J gene, V gene, D gene, CDR3 DNA, CDR3 protein. A D gene is named only where the DNA matches it firmly. The listing skips clone size in some rows; elsewhere it reads once, few, many or a size class.

- TRBJ1-4 TRBV6-5 - TGTGCCAGCAGACTCGGCATCAAGTCCGAAAAACTGTTTTTT CASRLGIKSEKLFF
- TRBJ1-6 TRBV3-1 TRBD1 TGTGCCAGCAGCCAAGTGGCAGGGGGTGCCTATAATTCACCCCTCCACTTT CASSQVAGGAYNSPLHF
many TRBJ2-7 TRBV6-1 - TGTGCCAGCAATTTCCTCCGGGACACGCTGGAACCCTACGAGCAGTACTTC CASNFLRDTLEPYEQYF
- TRBJ1-2 TRBV4-1 - TGCGCCAGCAGCCGCTTGGGACTGTCGATTCTTGCAACCCTTTTCCGTTCCTACACCTTC CASSRLGLSILATLFRSYTF
few TRBJ2-1 TRBV24-1 TRBD2 TGTGCCACCAGTGATTGGGCTAGCGGGAGGAATGAGCAGTTCTTC CATSDWASGRNEQFF
many TRBJ1-6 TRBV6-1 - TGTGCCAGCAGTTACGCCGCCGGGGGACGCAATTCACCCCTCCACTTT CASSYAAGGRNSPLHF
few TRBJ2-1 TRBV4-1 TRBD2 TGCGCCAGCAGCCTATCCCTAGCGGGTCGGTACAATGAGCAGTTCTTC CASSLSLAGRYNEQFF
few TRBJ2-7 TRBV7-3 - TGTGCCAGCATGAACAGCTCCTACGAGCAGTACTTC CASMNSSYEQYF
- TRBJ2-2 TRBV10-1 - TGCGCCAGCAGCGACACAGGGCGGAACACCGGGGAGCTGTTTTTT CASSDTGRNTGELFF
- TRBJ2-1 TRBV20-1 TRBD2 TGCAGTGCCCAACGAGGGACTAGCGGGAGTGATGAGCAGTTCTTC CSAQRGTSGSDEQFF
many TRBJ2-7 TRBV6-1 - TGTGCCAGCAGTCAAGCCCGGCAGGGGAAGGACGAGCAGTACTTC CASSQARQGKDEQYF
few TRBJ1-5 TRBV7-2 - TGTGCCAGCAGCACAAGGACAGAAAATCAGCCCCAGCATTTT CASSTRTENQPQHF